A selection of T cell receptor beta chains follows, all from one sample in a study of blood T cell repertoires in COVID-19. Assay: immunoSEQ multiplex PCR; the TCRdb copy retains only in-frame clones and omits some. This table has around 37,000 clones, roughly 87% appearing once. Sequenced input: peripheral blood. These receptors all come from a man in his 60s with acute or convalescent COVID-19. Each CDR3 is given with its conserved first and last residue.

j_call v_call cdr3_aa
TRBJ1-3 TRBV7-2 CASSLFISGGTSGNTIYF
TRBJ2-3 TRBV5-1 CASSLGRADTQYF
TRBJ2-2 TRBV7-2 CASSSGQNTGELFF
TRBJ2-7 TRBV2 CARPPRGEQYF
TRBJ1-2 TRBV19 CASISRVLGYGYTF
TRBJ1-1 TRBV29-1 CSVGRGTGGITEAFF
TRBJ2-2 TRBV15 CATSVGQGGTGELFF
TRBJ1-6 TRBV5-6 CASSFNKADRSSPLHF
TRBJ2-7 TRBV5-1 CASSLGVLGNEQYF
TRBJ2-3 TRBV11-3 CASSLRGSRTDTQYF
TRBJ2-5 TRBV6-5 CASSHSSGKETQYF
TRBJ1-2 TRBV6-4 CASSDPPDISLYGYTF
TRBJ1-2 TRBV11-3 CASSFTTGWAFGGYTF
TRBJ2-3 TRBV2 CASRSGRATDTQYF
TRBJ2-1 TRBV5-1 CASSLAGGLASDEQFF
TRBJ2-2 TRBV7-6 CASSLPGSGTGELFF
TRBJ2-5 TRBV5-1 CASRGEGQETQYF
TRBJ2-2 TRBV2 CASSEARGLSGELFF
TRBJ2-2 TRBV7-2 CASTKLAGGPGELFF
TRBJ1-2 TRBV5-6 CASSSLYSGTEFGYTF
TRBJ2-5 TRBV2 CASSELASGTQYF
TRBJ1-2 TRBV19 CASSSTDRSGYTF
TRBJ1-3 TRBV6-1 CASSVQQGGSGNTIYF
TRBJ1-1 TRBV18 CASSPSYWNTEAFF
TRBJ1-5 TRBV20-1 CSAQGMGPQHF
TRBJ2-1 TRBV19 CASSTASGRGGGSNEQFF
TRBJ2-1 TRBV5-6 CASSLVAGVPSYNEQFF
TRBJ1-2 TRBV28 CASSFQTAGGYTF
TRBJ2-7 TRBV28 CASSSVPNSYEQYF
TRBJ2-5 TRBV29-1 CSGTQGARETQYF
TRBJ2-7 TRBV28 CASSSLGDRGYEQYF
TRBJ2-3 TRBV3-1/TRBV3-2 CASSQRAGGRTDTQYF
TRBJ1-2 TRBV7-2 CASSPRQDNYGYTF
TRBJ1-2 TRBV5-8 CASSLLTGTGTYGYTF
TRBJ1-4 TRBV10-3 CAISADRAPGEKLFF
TRBJ1-2 TRBV5-8 CASSLGAGTGDRQRGYTF
TRBJ1-2 TRBV5-1 CASSLEDRLDGYTF
TRBJ1-5 TRBV6-6 CASSRGTGTRGNQPQHF
TRBJ1-2 TRBV5-6 CASSRRAAGGGRGYTF
TRBJ1-1 TRBV5-1 CASSLANFRGGTEAFF
TRBJ1-1 TRBV7-2 CASSPGSANTEAFF
TRBJ2-7 TRBV5-1 CASRFLAGGTYEQYF
TRBJ1-2 TRBV20-1 CSQGIDGYTF